This is a list of T cell receptor beta chains from one sample in a study of blood T cell repertoires in COVID-19. Produced via immunoSEQ multiplex PCR; TCRdb's table is partial and in-frame only. The repertoire includes under 550,000 clones, about 87% of them detected once, and 0.8% to 0.85% sits in the top ten. The specimen sequenced was peripheral blood. Receptor source: a man aged 18 to 35 with COVID-19, enrolled during active disease. CDR3s include the opening cysteine and the closing phenylalanine or tryptophan. The D gene is left open where the match is weak. Only part of the rows carry a size: once, few, many, or a class if the clone is expanded.

>TRBV6-5|.|TRBJ1-1|.
TGTGCCAGCAGGCAGATGAACACTGAAGCTTTCTTT
CASRQMNTEAFF
>TRBV19|once|TRBJ1-5|.
TGTGCCAGTAGTATTGGCAGCCCAAGGGGGGGTAGCAATCAGCCCCAGCATTTT
CASSIGSPRGGSNQPQHF
>TRBV11-2|.|TRBJ1-2|TRBD1
TGTGCCAGCAGCTTAGCCTCACAGGGGGGGGCGACCAACTATGGCTACACCTTC
CASSLASQGGATNYGYTF
>TRBV19|.|TRBJ2-3|.
TGTGCCAGTAGTATAGGCGGGGTGGGGCCAGATACGCAGTATTTT
CASSIGGVGPDTQYF
>TRBV5-4|.|TRBJ2-5|TRBD1
TGTGCCAGCAGCGGACAGGGGGAAGAGACCCAGTACTTC
CASSGQGEETQYF
>TRBV7-2|.|TRBJ1-2|.
TGTGCCAGCAGCTTAGGCGACAGGATCTATGGCTACACCTTC
CASSLGDRIYGYTF
>TRBV5-4|.|TRBJ2-5|TRBD2
TGTGCCAGCAGCTTGGGCGGGGGGGCCGAGGAGACCCAGTACTTC
CASSLGGGAEETQYF
>TRBV19|.|TRBJ2-3|.
TGTGCCAGTAGTCCCCCCGGGTTAGCCGGGGATACGCAGTATTTT
CASSPPGLAGDTQYF
>TRBV23-1|.|TRBJ2-6|TRBD1
TGCGCCAGCAGTCAAAGGGGACAGGGCCACTCTGGGGCCAACGTCCTGACTTTC
CASSQRGQGHSGANVLTF
>TRBV6-2/TRBV6-3|.|TRBJ2-7|.
TGTGCCAGCAGTTATAACAGGGACTCCTACGAGCAGTACTTC
CASSYNRDSYEQYF
>TRBV14|.|TRBJ2-5|TRBD2
TGTGCCAGCAGCCAAGGACTAGCCGGGGAGACCCAGTACTTC
CASSQGLAGETQYF
>TRBV11-3|.|TRBJ2-3|TRBD2
TGTGCCAGCAGCTTCAGCGGGAGCCATACGCAGTATTTT
CASSFSGSHTQYF
>TRBV3-1/TRBV3-2|once|TRBJ1-1|TRBD1
TGTGCCAGCAGCCCTCGGGACAGGGGGACTGAAGCTTTCTTT
CASSPRDRGTEAFF
>TRBV19|once|TRBJ2-5|TRBD2
TGTGCCAGTAGACCGAGGGTAGCGGGGCTTGAGACCCAGTACTTC
CASRPRVAGLETQYF
>TRBV18|.|TRBJ2-7|TRBD2
TGTGCCAGCTCACCACCGGCGGGAGTATACGAGCAGTACTTC
CASSPPAGVYEQYF
>TRBV28|.|TRBJ2-7|TRBD2
TGTGCCAGCAGTTCGGGAGGGAAGCAGTACTTC
CASSSGGKQYF
>TRBV9|.|TRBJ2-7|TRBD1
TGTGCCAGCAGCGACTGGACAGGGAATGAGCAGTACTTC
CASSDWTGNEQYF
>TRBV4-1|.|TRBJ2-5|.
TGCGCCAGCAGCCAAGATCACAGCGGAACGGAGACCCAGTACTTC
CASSQDHSGTETQYF
>TRBV2|.|TRBJ1-2|.
TGTGCCAGCAGGACAGAGAACTTCAACTATGGCTACACCTTC
CASRTENFNYGYTF
>TRBV6-5|.|TRBJ2-1|TRBD1
TGTGCCAGCAGACAGGGGGCGACGGGGGAGCAGTTCTTC
CASRQGATGEQFF
>TRBV7-2|.|TRBJ2-5|.
TGTGCCAGCAGCTTAGCCGACTCCTTCCAAGAGACCCAGTACTTC
CASSLADSFQETQYF
>TRBV24-1|.|TRBJ2-5|.
TGTGCCACCTCCTGGGGCGCCGGAGCGGAGACCCAGTACTTC
CATSWGAGAETQYF
>TRBV3-1/TRBV3-2|.|TRBJ1-2|TRBD1
TGTGCCAGCAGATCGACAGGGGCCCATGGCTACACCTTC
CASRSTGAHGYTF
>TRBV2|.|TRBJ2-1|TRBD2
TGTGCCAGCAGCCGCCGCGGGACAGAGCTGGGACTAGCGGGAGGGCCCACCAATGAGCAGTTCTTC
CASSRRGTELGLAGGPTNEQFF
>TRBV3-1/TRBV3-2|.|TRBJ2-7|.
TGTGCCAGCAGCCAAGAATTCCGCTCCTACGAGCAGTACTTC
CASSQEFRSYEQYF
>TRBV11-2|.|TRBJ1-2|.
TGTGCCAGCAGCTTAGGGGGCAATGGCTACACCTTC
CASSLGGNGYTF
>TRBV27|.|TRBJ2-1|TRBD2
TGTGCCAGCAGTTCTCCTAGCGGGGGGAAAGTCTACTACAATGAGCAGTTCTTC
CASSSPSGGKVYYNEQFF
>TRBV6-5|.|TRBJ1-6|TRBD1
TGTGCCAGCAGGACGGACAGGGGAGGAAATTCACCCCTCCACTTT
CASRTDRGGNSPLHF
>TRBV4-1|once|TRBJ1-2|TRBD1
TGCGCCAGCAGCCGGGGACAGGGGGTTGATTATGGCTACACCTTC
CASSRGQGVDYGYTF
>TRBV4-1|.|TRBJ2-2|TRBD1
TGCGCCAGCAGCCAAAAGACAGGGAGAGGGGCCGGGGAGCTGTTTTTT
CASSQKTGRGAGELFF
>TRBV6-5|once|TRBJ2-1|TRBD1
TGTGCCAGCAGTTACCAGGACAGGGATGAGCAGTTCTTC
CASSYQDRDEQFF
>TRBV12-3/TRBV12-4|.|TRBJ1-2|TRBD1
TGTGCCAGCAGTCCAGGGGGTTTTGGCTACACCTTC
CASSPGGFGYTF
>TRBV6-5|.|TRBJ2-1|TRBD2
TGTGCCAGCAGTTACTCGGATCGCGGGGGGGTCAATGAGCAGTTCTTC
CASSYSDRGGVNEQFF
>TRBV19|.|TRBJ2-7|.
TGTGCCAGTAGTATGCTTTCTGGGAGCGCTTACGAGCAGTACTTC
CASSMLSGSAYEQYF
>TRBV7-9|.|TRBJ2-7|.
TGTGCCAGCAGCTTAACGGAGGAGCAGTACTTC
CASSLTEEQYF
>TRBV5-1|.|TRBJ2-2|.
TGCGCCAGCAGCTTCCAGGGGTGGCCCGGGGAGCTGTTTTTT
CASSFQGWPGELFF
>TRBV13|.|TRBJ1-2|TRBD1
TGTGCCAGCAGGCCCACCCGGGACAGGGGGCGCGTTGGCTACACCTTC
CASRPTRDRGRVGYTF
>TRBV11-1|.|TRBJ2-6|.
TGTGCCAGCAGCTTAGATCTTCGTAGGGCCAACGTCCTGACTTTC
CASSLDLRRANVLTF
>TRBV11-3|.|TRBJ2-1|TRBD2
TGTGCCAGCAGCGGGAGTGGGTCCAGCGGGAGTGAAGAGCAGTTCTTC
CASSGSGSSGSEEQFF
>TRBV11-2|.|TRBJ2-1|TRBD1
TGTGCCAGCAGCTCCGGGACAGGGCGGTACCATGAGCAGTTCTTC
CASSSGTGRYHEQFF
>TRBV2|.|TRBJ1-3|.
TGTGCCAGCAGTGAGGAGAACACCATATATTTT
CASSEENTIYF
>TRBV5-4|.|TRBJ2-5|.
TGTGCCAGCAGCTTCCCAGGGGGGGTGAGCGGGAGCCCAGAGACCCAGTACTTC
CASSFPGGVSGSPETQYF
>TRBV4-2|.|TRBJ1-1|.
TGTGCCAGCAGCCAAGATATTTCTCGGCGGGTGAACACTGAAGCTTTCTTT
CASSQDISRRVNTEAFF
>TRBV18|.|TRBJ2-7|TRBD1
TGTGCCAGCTCACATTCTCCGGGACAGGGATACTACGAGCAGTACTTC
CASSHSPGQGYYEQYF
>TRBV11-3|.|TRBJ2-7|TRBD2
TGTGCCAGCAGCTTAGCGGCGTCAGGACTAGCGGGGACCTACGAGCAGTACTTC
CASSLAASGLAGTYEQYF
>TRBV27|.|TRBJ1-2|TRBD1
TGTGCCAGCAGTTTGTCGTGGAAGGGGGCTGGCTATGGCTACACCTTC
CASSLSWKGAGYGYTF
>TRBV9|.|TRBJ2-2|TRBD2
TGTGCCAGCAGGCCGGGGGGGACCACCGGGGAGCTGTTTTTT
CASRPGGTTGELFF
>TRBV2|.|TRBJ1-2|TRBD1
TGTGCCAGCAGGGGGGACAGGGGGCCCTATGGCTACACCTTC
CASRGDRGPYGYTF
>TRBV6-5|.|TRBJ1-1|TRBD1
TGTGCCAGCAAGGACAGGGGGCGGTCTGAAGCTTTCTTT
CASKDRGRSEAFF
>TRBV11-3|.|TRBJ2-1|TRBD2
TGTGCCAGCAGCTCGGGACTAGCGCGTACCCAGAGCTCCTACAATGAGCAGTTCTTC
CASSSGLARTQSSYNEQFF
>TRBV19|.|TRBJ2-1|TRBD2
TGTGCCAGTGCAAGAACTAGCGGGAGTGGGAATGAGCAGTTCTTC
CASARTSGSGNEQFF
>TRBV4-1|.|TRBJ2-7|.
TGCGCCAGCAGCCAAGAGGAAGGGTTGGGAGACGAGCAGTACTTC
CASSQEEGLGDEQYF
>TRBV6-4|.|TRBJ2-2|TRBD1
TGTGCCAGCAGAAGGACAGGCGACACCGGGGAGCTGTTTTTT
CASRRTGDTGELFF
>TRBV29-1|.|TRBJ2-1|.
TGCAGCGTTGACGGGGAGATCTCCTACAATGAGCAGTTCTTC
CSVDGEISYNEQFF
>TRBV4-2|once|TRBJ2-1|.
TGTGCCAGCAGCCAGATCGAGGGGGCGGGATATGAGCAGTTCTTC
CASSQIEGAGYEQFF
>TRBV24-1|.|TRBJ2-7|TRBD2
TGTGCCACCAGTGATTCAGTACTAGCGGGAGATAAGCAGTACTTC
CATSDSVLAGDKQYF
>TRBV24-1|.|TRBJ2-3|TRBD2
TGTGCCACCACGGGGACTAGCGGGGCTGGAGATACGCAGTATTTT
CATTGTSGAGDTQYF
>TRBV25-1|.|TRBJ1-3|.
TGTGCCAGCAGTGAAGGGGGCGATCCTCTAAACACCATATATTTT
CASSEGGDPLNTIYF
>TRBV15|.|TRBJ1-2|TRBD1
TGTGCCACCAGCAGAGCAGGGGGCCGGTATGGCTACACCTTC
CATSRAGGRYGYTF